A selection of T cell receptor beta chains follows, all from one sample in a study of shared clonotypes between healthy human individuals. The table came from immunoSEQ multiplex PCR; TCRdb's copy has only in-frame clones and leaves some out. The sample has about half a million clones; roughly 78% are singletons. Sequencing input: PBMCs. The receptors here all came from a woman aged 40 to 55 in good health. Some clones in this sample may be carry-over from other donors' samples. Both conserved end residues are part of each CDR3. The order of the fields is V gene, J gene, CDR3 protein.

>TRBV6-1|TRBJ2-7
CASRNNYEQYF
>TRBV11-3|TRBJ2-1
CASSSGLAGVDNEQFF
>TRBV6-1|TRBJ1-5
CASSEVWAGLLDQPQHF
>TRBV9|TRBJ2-7
CASSVASGSNYEQYF
>TRBV5-8|TRBJ2-7
CASSFQVGYEQYF
>TRBV11-3|TRBJ2-7
CASSPMEGYEQYF
>TRBV12-5|TRBJ1-2
CASGLAQTSNYGYTF
>TRBV7-2|TRBJ1-2
CASSFGGPYGYTF
>TRBV7-9|TRBJ1-1
CASSKGQASTEAFF
>TRBV7-3|TRBJ2-5
CASSLNRGETQYF
>TRBV6-6|TRBJ2-1
CASRQSSYNEQFF
>TRBV28|TRBJ1-4
CASRSTGDGEKLFF
>TRBV5-1|TRBJ2-5
CASSLGGGSEETQYF
>TRBV14|TRBJ2-3
CASSRKPTILAGGRSTDTQYF
>TRBV28|TRBJ2-4
CASRAPGIQYF
>TRBV4-2|TRBJ2-7
CASSHPGQGGPGEQYF
>TRBV7-6|TRBJ2-3
CASSLVESEGGWDTQYF